The rows below give T cell receptor beta chains drawn from one sample of a study of shared clonotypes between healthy human individuals. Here immunoSEQ multiplex PCR was the method, and the copy in TCRdb shows in-frame clones only, minus some. The sample shows 760,000 or so clones, 90% to 98% of them seen only once. The sequenced material came from naive CD8+ T cells sorted from blood. These receptor sequences come from a man under 40 in good health. Each CDR3 is given without its conserved first and last residue. Each record gives: CDR3 length, J gene, V gene, CDR3 protein.

len: 12
j_gene: TRBJ2-7
v_gene: TRBV5-1
CDR3aa: ASSYGTVVYEQY

len: 12
j_gene: TRBJ2-1
v_gene: TRBV2
CDR3aa: AVPGQGLPDEQF

len: 13
j_gene: TRBJ2-3
v_gene: TRBV5-4
CDR3aa: ASSQTSGGTDTQY

len: 11
j_gene: TRBJ1-4
v_gene: TRBV29-1
CDR3aa: SVEDGEDEKLF

len: 12
j_gene: TRBJ2-2
v_gene: TRBV28
CDR3aa: ASSWDTSTGELF

len: 11
j_gene: TRBJ2-7
v_gene: TRBV6-1
CDR3aa: AAEGQERTGQY

len: 13
j_gene: TRBJ2-2
v_gene: TRBV2
CDR3aa: ASSDLAENTGELF

len: 13
j_gene: TRBJ2-7
v_gene: TRBV15
CDR3aa: ATSTWDRERYEQY

len: 14
j_gene: TRBJ2-3
v_gene: TRBV7-7
CDR3aa: ASSCGGLAGWDTQY

len: 13
j_gene: TRBJ1-1
v_gene: TRBV5-4
CDR3aa: ASSQPDRVNTEAF

len: 10
j_gene: TRBJ2-2
v_gene: TRBV7-9
CDR3aa: ASSLDGGELF

len: 13
j_gene: TRBJ2-7
v_gene: TRBV4-3
CDR3aa: ASSQDRGSSYEQY

len: 16
j_gene: TRBJ1-5
v_gene: TRBV5-4
CDR3aa: ASSFMGQGYYSNQPQH

len: 18
j_gene: TRBJ1-3
v_gene: TRBV27
CDR3aa: ASSLSVRTGSAISGNTIY

len: 13
j_gene: TRBJ2-3
v_gene: TRBV6-5
CDR3aa: ASSLAGASTDTQY

len: 10
j_gene: TRBJ2-7
v_gene: TRBV29-1
CDR3aa: SVVQESYEQY

len: 12
j_gene: TRBJ2-1
v_gene: TRBV4-3
CDR3aa: ASSQVATYNEQF

len: 12
j_gene: TRBJ2-7
v_gene: TRBV27
CDR3aa: ASSFSGRLDEQY

len: 10
j_gene: TRBJ2-1
v_gene: TRBV28
CDR3aa: ASSSPNNEQF

len: 11
j_gene: TRBJ2-5
v_gene: TRBV29-1
CDR3aa: SATDRAQETQY

len: 13
j_gene: TRBJ2-7
v_gene: TRBV7-2
CDR3aa: ASSPLAGGGYEQY

len: 12
j_gene: TRBJ2-7
v_gene: TRBV7-8
CDR3aa: ASSLEGTSYEQY

len: 9
j_gene: TRBJ1-1
v_gene: TRBV27
CDR3aa: ASSFGSEAF

len: 15
j_gene: TRBJ2-5
v_gene: TRBV7-8
CDR3aa: ASSSTSGAYAGETQY

len: 11
j_gene: TRBJ2-1
v_gene: TRBV29-1
CDR3aa: SVCSQGGNEQF

len: 14
j_gene: TRBJ2-3
v_gene: TRBV7-8
CDR3aa: ASSFRDRTSTDTQY

len: 9
j_gene: TRBJ2-1
v_gene: TRBV7-2
CDR3aa: ASSLVNEQF

len: 13
j_gene: TRBJ1-2
v_gene: TRBV11-2
CDR3aa: ASSLVRTGFWGYT

len: 14
j_gene: TRBJ2-3
v_gene: TRBV27
CDR3aa: ASSFAGTGAPDTQY

len: 16
j_gene: TRBJ2-2
v_gene: TRBV7-6
CDR3aa: ASSSKIGSPTNTGELF

len: 10
j_gene: TRBJ1-4
v_gene: TRBV27
CDR3aa: ASRATNEKLF

len: 12
j_gene: TRBJ2-7
v_gene: TRBV2
CDR3aa: ASSPDRPVYEQY

len: 12
j_gene: TRBJ2-5
v_gene: TRBV29-1
CDR3aa: SVELAGAEETQY

len: 14
j_gene: TRBJ1-2
v_gene: TRBV4-3
CDR3aa: ASSQDRTTRNYGYT

len: 12
j_gene: TRBJ2-3
v_gene: TRBV7-6
CDR3aa: ASSPGGAADTQY

len: 13
j_gene: TRBJ1-4
v_gene: TRBV5-6
CDR3aa: ASTASGTGVEKLF

len: 11
j_gene: TRBJ2-3
v_gene: TRBV13
CDR3aa: ASSLEDPDTQY

len: 13
j_gene: TRBJ2-1
v_gene: TRBV7-3
CDR3aa: ASSLTGGSYNEQF

len: 9
j_gene: TRBJ1-3
v_gene: TRBV25-1
CDR3aa: ASSGGNTIY

len: 11
j_gene: TRBJ2-5
v_gene: TRBV7-9
CDR3aa: ASSFQAGAAQY

len: 11
j_gene: TRBJ2-3
v_gene: TRBV7-9
CDR3aa: ASSPGFGDTQY

len: 13
j_gene: TRBJ2-6
v_gene: TRBV14
CDR3aa: ASSTPGLGANVLT

len: 15
j_gene: TRBJ2-7
v_gene: TRBV11-2
CDR3aa: ASSSFPELAGIYEQY

len: 14
j_gene: TRBJ2-1
v_gene: TRBV11-2
CDR3aa: ASSLSQSPSYNEQF

len: 9
j_gene: TRBJ2-1
v_gene: TRBV28
CDR3aa: ASRTADEQF

len: 11
j_gene: TRBJ2-7
v_gene: TRBV5-8
CDR3aa: ASSGRGRYEQY

len: 14
j_gene: TRBJ2-7
v_gene: TRBV18
CDR3aa: ASSPKDRVVPYEQY

len: 13
j_gene: TRBJ2-1
v_gene: TRBV6-1
CDR3aa: ASRSSAGFYNEQF

len: 14
j_gene: TRBJ2-2
v_gene: TRBV5-1
CDR3aa: ASSLPRSSSTGELF

len: 14
j_gene: TRBJ2-7
v_gene: TRBV16
CDR3aa: ASSHNRESLSYEQY

len: 13
j_gene: TRBJ2-3
v_gene: TRBV19
CDR3aa: ASNRASGMADTQY

len: 12
j_gene: TRBJ2-5
v_gene: TRBV10-2
CDR3aa: ASSVLGQKETQY

len: 12
j_gene: TRBJ2-7
v_gene: TRBV9
CDR3aa: ASSVGQGINEQY

len: 13
j_gene: TRBJ1-1
v_gene: TRBV28
CDR3aa: ASSPPGQLNTEAF

len: 15
j_gene: TRBJ2-7
v_gene: TRBV2
CDR3aa: ASSELPLAGGRYEQY

len: 11
j_gene: TRBJ2-7
v_gene: TRBV11-2
CDR3aa: ASSLGQGREQY

len: 13
j_gene: TRBJ2-2
v_gene: TRBV4-1
CDR3aa: ASSQEVGWTGELF